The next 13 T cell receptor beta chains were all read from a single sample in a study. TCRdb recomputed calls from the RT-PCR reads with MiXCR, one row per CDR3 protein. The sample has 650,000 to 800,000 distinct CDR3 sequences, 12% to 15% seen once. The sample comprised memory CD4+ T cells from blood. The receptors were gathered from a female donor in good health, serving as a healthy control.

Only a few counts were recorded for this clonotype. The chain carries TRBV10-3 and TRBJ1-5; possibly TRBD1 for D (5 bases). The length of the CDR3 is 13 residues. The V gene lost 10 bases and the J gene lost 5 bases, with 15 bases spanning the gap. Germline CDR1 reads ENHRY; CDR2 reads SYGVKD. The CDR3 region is CATRGRDDQPQHF. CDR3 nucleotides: TGTGCCACCAGAGGCAGGGATGATCAGCCCCAGCATTTT.

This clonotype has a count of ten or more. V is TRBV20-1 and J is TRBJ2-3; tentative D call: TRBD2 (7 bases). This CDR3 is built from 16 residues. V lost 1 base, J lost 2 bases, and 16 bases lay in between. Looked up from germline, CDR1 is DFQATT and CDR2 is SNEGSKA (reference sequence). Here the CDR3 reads CSARAWEGGDTDTQYF. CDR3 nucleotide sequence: TGCAGTGCTAGAGCCTGGGAGGGGGGAGACACAGATACGCAGTATTTT.

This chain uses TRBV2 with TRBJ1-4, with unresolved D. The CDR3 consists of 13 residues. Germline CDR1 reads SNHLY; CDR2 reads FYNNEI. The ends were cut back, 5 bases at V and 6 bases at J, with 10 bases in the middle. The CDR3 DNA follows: TGTGCCAGCAGTAGGGCGGCTTATGAAAAACTGTTTTTT. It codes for CASSRAAYEKLFF.

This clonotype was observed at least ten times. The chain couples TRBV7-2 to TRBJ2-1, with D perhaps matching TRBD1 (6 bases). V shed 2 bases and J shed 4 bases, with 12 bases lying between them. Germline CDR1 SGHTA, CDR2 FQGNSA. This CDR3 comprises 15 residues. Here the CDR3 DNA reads TGTGCCAGCAGCTTAACCACAGGGCAGTACAATGAGCAGTTCTTC. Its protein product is CASSLTTGQYNEQFF.

The CDR3 protein is CASSLVTDSEAFF. The DNA of the CDR3 is TGCGCCAGCAGCTTGGTGACGGACAGCGAAGCTTTCTTT. The chain employs TRBV5-1 and TRBJ1-1; the D gene is possibly TRBD1 (6 bases). The germline V gene has CDR1 SGHRS and CDR2 YFSETQ. V lost 0 bases, J lost 8 bases, and 11 bases lay in between. This CDR3 comprises 13 residues.

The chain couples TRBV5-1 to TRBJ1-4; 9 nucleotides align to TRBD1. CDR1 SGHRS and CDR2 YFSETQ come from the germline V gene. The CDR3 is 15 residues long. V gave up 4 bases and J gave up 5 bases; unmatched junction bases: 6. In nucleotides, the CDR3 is TGCGCCAGCAGCCCGGGCGGGACAGGGAATGAAAAACTGTTTTTT. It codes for CASSPGGTGNEKLFF.

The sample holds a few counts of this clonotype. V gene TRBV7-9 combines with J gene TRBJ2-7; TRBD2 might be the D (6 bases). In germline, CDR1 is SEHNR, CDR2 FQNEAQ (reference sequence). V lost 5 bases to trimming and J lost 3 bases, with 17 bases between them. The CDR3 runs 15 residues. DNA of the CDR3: TGTGCCAGCAGCGGAGGCACTAGCCCTAGCTACGAGCAGTACTTC. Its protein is CASSGGTSPSYEQYF.

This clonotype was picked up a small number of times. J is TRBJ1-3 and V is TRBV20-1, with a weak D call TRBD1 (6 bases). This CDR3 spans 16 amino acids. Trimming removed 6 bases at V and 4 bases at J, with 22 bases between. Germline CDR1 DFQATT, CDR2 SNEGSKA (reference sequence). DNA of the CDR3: TGCAGTGCCAATTGGTTTCGGGCAGGGGAAGGAAACACCATATATTTT. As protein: CSANWFRAGEGNTIYF.

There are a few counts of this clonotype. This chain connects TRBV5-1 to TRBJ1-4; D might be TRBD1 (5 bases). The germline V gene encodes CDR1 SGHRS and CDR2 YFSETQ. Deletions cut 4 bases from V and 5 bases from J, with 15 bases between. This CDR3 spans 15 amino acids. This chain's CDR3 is CASSRGRDLNEKLFF. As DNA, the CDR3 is TGCGCCAGCAGCCGGGGCCGGGACCTGAATGAAAAACTGTTTTTT.

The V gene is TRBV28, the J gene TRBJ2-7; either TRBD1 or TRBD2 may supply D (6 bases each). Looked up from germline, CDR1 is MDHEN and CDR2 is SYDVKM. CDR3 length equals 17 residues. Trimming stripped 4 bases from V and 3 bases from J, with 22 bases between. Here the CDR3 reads CASSSPARTRGDYEQYF. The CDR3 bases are TGTGCCAGCAGTTCCCCCGCCCGGACAAGGGGGGACTACGAGCAGTACTTC.

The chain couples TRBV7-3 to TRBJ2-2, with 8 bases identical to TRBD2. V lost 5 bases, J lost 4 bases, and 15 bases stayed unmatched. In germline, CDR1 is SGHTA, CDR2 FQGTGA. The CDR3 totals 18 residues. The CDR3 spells CASSPSGGTRKSTGELFF. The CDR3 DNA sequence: TGTGCCAGCAGCCCATCTGGGGGGACTAGGAAGAGCACCGGGGAGCTGTTTTTT.

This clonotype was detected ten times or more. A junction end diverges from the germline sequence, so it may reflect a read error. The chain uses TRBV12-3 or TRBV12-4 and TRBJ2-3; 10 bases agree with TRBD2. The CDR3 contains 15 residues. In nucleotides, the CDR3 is TGCGCCAGCAGATGGACTAGCGGTAGCACAGATACGCAGTATTTT. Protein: CASRWTSGSTDTQYF.

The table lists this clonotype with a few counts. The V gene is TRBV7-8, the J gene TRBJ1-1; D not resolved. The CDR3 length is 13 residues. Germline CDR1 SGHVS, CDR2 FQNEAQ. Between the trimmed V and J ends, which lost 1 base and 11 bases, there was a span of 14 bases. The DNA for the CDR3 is TGTGCCAGCAGCTTAGATGAGGGCATAGTCGCTTTCTTT. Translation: CASSLDEGIVAFF.